The rows below give T cell receptor beta chains drawn from one sample of a study of blood T cell repertoires in COVID-19. Only in-frame clones appear in the TCRdb table, and some are missing; sequencing was by immunoSEQ multiplex PCR. The sample gives approximately 100,000 clones, approximately 90% of which show up once; 1% to 1.4% is in the top ten. Sequenced material: peripheral blood. Receptors originate from a human donor in a cohort sampled during active COVID-19. CDR3s include the opening cysteine and the closing phenylalanine or tryptophan. Each record gives: clone size, J gene, V gene, CDR3 protein. Where a row states a size, it is once, few, many or the class of an expanded clone; other rows omit it.

NA TRBJ2-7 TRBV5-4 CASSSSGIEQYF
NA TRBJ2-3 TRBV7-2 CASSLTAGIDTDTQYF
NA TRBJ1-2 TRBV4-3 CASSQVVQAHGYTF
NA TRBJ1-1 TRBV18 CASSLGAGTEAFF
NA TRBJ2-5 TRBV5-1 CASSPRRAQETQYF
NA TRBJ2-5 TRBV3-1/TRBV3-2 CASSQVSAGDRQYF
NA TRBJ2-4 TRBV5-1 CASSLGIAGVAKNIQYF
NA TRBJ2-6 TRBV3-1/TRBV3-2 CASSDGQGKSGANVLTF
once TRBJ2-7 TRBV18 CASSEGDRGIVEQYF
NA TRBJ2-3 TRBV9 CASSVVAGTSPEDTQYF
NA TRBJ2-3 TRBV6-6 CASSQIREFVADTQYF
NA TRBJ2-2 TRBV5-1 CASSSTSGGSVGTGELFF
NA TRBJ2-1 TRBV5-1 CASSLGLAAYNEQFF
NA TRBJ2-3 TRBV4-3 CASSQQRGDTQYF
NA TRBJ1-2 TRBV25-1 CASSEPLEGYTF
NA TRBJ2-1 TRBV4-1 CASSPTSGGAPYNEQFF
NA TRBJ2-5 TRBV15 CATSSLRGMVETQYF
NA TRBJ1-6 TRBV18 CASSRGTGALGSPLHF
once TRBJ2-7 TRBV7-2 CASSSSGTGPYEQYF
NA TRBJ1-2 TRBV27 CASSLVRGRGYTF
NA TRBJ1-3 TRBV7-9 CASSFGGQASGNTIYF
once TRBJ2-2 TRBV24-1 CATRDAGRDTGELFF
NA TRBJ1-6 TRBV19 CASSTGQGAEGSPLHF
NA TRBJ2-3 TRBV3-1/TRBV3-2 CASSPLAGIGTDTQYF